The present T cell receptor (beta chain) was sequenced within a study of T cells in Graves' hyperthyroidism and ophthalmopathy. A word on this clonotype: Its antigen is currently unknown.

Uncontrolled infection, other autoimmune disease, pregnancy and lactation each barred patients from inclusion. The PBMCs studied were ones that came from about 9.9 ml fresh peripheral blood. Study outcomes and limitations: It was a median roughly six months before onset that the model predicted ophthalmopathy. Blood also held most thyroid clonotypes expanded beyond 0.001.

From germline, CDR1 is SQVTM and CDR2 ANQGSEA. Trimming shortened V by 8 bases and J by 0 bases, and 13 bases separated the two germline ends. The CDR3 extends over 13 amino acids. TCR beta CDR3 regions were amplified from RNA. When the TCR CDR3 underwent first-round RT-PCR, the HTBI primer set was used. TCRdb called the multiplex PCR reads again in MiXCR, with one record for every CDR3 protein. This sample has approximately 350,000 distinct CDR3 sequences, with roughly 15% found just once. The clonotype originates from a woman aged 60 to 75 with Graves' ophthalmopathy. The rearrangement uses TRBV29-1 and TRBJ1-1; D uncertain. Sequencing input: blood. The CDR3 reads CSSRLGMNTEAFF. CDR3 sequence (DNA): TGCAGCTCCCGGCTGGGGATGAACACTGAAGCTTTCTTT.